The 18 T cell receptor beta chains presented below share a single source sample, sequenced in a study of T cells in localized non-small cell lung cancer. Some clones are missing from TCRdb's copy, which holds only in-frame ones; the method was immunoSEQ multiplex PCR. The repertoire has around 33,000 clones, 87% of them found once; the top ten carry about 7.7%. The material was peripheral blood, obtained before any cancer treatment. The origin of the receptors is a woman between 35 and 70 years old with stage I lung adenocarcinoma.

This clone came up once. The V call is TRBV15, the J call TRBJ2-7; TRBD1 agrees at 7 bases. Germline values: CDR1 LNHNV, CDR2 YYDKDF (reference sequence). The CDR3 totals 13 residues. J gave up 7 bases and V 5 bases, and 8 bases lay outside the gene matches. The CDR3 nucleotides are TGTGCCACCAGCCTCCGGGACAGAGGGGAGCAGTACTTC. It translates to CATSLRDRGEQYF.

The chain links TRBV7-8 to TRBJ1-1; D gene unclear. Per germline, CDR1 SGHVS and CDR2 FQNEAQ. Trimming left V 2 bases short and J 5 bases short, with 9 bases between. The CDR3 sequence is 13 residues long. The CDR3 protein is CASSLTRLTEAFF. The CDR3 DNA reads TGTGCCAGCAGCTTAACCCGACTAACTGAAGCTTTCTTT.

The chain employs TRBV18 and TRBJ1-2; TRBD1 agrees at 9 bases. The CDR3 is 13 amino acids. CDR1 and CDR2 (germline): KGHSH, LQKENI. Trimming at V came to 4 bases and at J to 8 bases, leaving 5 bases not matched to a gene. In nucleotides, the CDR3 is TGTGCCAGCTCACAAGGGACAGGGCAGGGCTACACCTTC. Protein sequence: CASSQGTGQGYTF.

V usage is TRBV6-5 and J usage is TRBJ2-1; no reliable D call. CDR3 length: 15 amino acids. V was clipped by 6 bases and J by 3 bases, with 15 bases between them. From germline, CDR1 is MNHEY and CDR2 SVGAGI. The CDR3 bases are TGTGCCAGCAGACGGGCCCGGGCCTTCTACAATGAGCAGTTCTTC. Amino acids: CASRRARAFYNEQFF.

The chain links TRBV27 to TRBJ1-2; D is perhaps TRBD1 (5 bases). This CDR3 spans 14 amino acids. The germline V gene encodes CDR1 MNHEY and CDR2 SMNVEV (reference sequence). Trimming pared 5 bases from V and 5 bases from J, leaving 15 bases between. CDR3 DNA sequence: TGTGCCAGCAGTAATTCAGGGCGCTGGTATGGCTACACCTTC. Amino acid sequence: CASSNSGRWYGYTF.

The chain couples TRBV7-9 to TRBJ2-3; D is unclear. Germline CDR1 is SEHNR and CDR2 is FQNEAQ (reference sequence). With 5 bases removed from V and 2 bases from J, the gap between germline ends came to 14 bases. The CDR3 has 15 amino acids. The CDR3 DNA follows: TGTGCCAGCAGCAGACACGATCCACCCACAGATACGCAGTATTTT. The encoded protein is CASSRHDPPTDTQYF.

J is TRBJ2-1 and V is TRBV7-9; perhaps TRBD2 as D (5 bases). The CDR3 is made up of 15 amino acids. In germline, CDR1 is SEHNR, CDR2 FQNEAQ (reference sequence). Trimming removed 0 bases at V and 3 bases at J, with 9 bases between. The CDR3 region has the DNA TGTGCCAGCAGCTTAGCCGGGGTGGTCTACAATGAGCAGTTCTTC. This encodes CASSLAGVVYNEQFF. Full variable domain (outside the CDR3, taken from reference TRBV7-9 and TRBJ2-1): DTGVSQNPRHKITKRGQNVTFRCDPISEHNRLYWYRQTLGQGPEFLTYFQNEAQLEKSRLLSDRFSAERPKGSFSTLEIQRTEQGDSAMYLCASSLAGVVYNEQFFGPGTRLTVL.

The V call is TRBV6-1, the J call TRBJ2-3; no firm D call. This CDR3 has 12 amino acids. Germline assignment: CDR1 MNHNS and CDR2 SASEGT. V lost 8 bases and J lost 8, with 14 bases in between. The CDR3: CASSSRRRTQYF. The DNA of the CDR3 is TGTGCCAGCTCCTCCCGCCGCCGTACGCAGTATTTT.

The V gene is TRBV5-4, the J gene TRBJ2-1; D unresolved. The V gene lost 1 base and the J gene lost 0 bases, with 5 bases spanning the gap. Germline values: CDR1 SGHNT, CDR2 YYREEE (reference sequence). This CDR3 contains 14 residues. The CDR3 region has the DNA TGTGCCAGCAGCTTGAGGAGCTCCTACAATGAGCAGTTCTTC. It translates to CASSLRSSYNEQFF.

The CDR3 DNA sequence: TGTGCCATCAGTGATCGGGAACCTGACGAGCAGTACTTC. It translates to CAISDREPDEQYF. The chain recombines TRBV10-3 with TRBJ2-7, with a weak D call TRBD2 (5 bases). This CDR3 comprises 13 residues. Trimming stripped 3 bases from V and 5 bases from J, with 11 bases between. The germline gives CDR1 ENHRY, CDR2 SYGVKD.

CDR3 nucleotide sequence: TGTGCCAGCAGCTTGGAGCCAGGCTCCTACGAGCAGTACTTC. Its translation: CASSLEPGSYEQYF. The chain carries TRBV5-5 and TRBJ2-7; D unclear. The V gene lost 0 bases and the J gene lost 0 bases, with 7 bases spanning the gap. The CDR3 has 14 residues. In germline, CDR1 is SGHKS, CDR2 YYEKEE (reference sequence).

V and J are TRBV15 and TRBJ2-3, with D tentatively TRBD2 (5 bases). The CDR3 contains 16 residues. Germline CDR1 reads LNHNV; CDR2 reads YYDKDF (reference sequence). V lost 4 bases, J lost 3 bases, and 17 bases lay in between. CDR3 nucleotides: TGTGCCACCAGCACGGGTGAGGGAATCGGAACAGATACGCAGTATTTT. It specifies CATSTGEGIGTDTQYF.

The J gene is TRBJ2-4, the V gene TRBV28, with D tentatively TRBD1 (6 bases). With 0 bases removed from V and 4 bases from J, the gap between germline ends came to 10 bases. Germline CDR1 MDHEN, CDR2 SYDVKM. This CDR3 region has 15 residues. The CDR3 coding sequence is TGTGCCAGCAGTTTATGGTGGCAGGGGAAAAACATTCAGTACTTC. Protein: CASSLWWQGKNIQYF.

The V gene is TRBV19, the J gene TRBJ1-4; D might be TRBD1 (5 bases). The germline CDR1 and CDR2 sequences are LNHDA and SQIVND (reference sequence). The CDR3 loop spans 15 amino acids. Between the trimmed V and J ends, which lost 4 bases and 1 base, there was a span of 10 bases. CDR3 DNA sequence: TGTGCCAGTAGTACCCGGGACGGAACTAATGAAAAACTGTTTTTT. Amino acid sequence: CASSTRDGTNEKLFF.

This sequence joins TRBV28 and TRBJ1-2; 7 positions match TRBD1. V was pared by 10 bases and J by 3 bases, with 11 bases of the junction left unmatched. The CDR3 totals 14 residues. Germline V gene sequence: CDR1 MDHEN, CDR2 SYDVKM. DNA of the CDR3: TGTGCCACCTGGGGAGGGGGCTTCGACTATGGCTACACCTTC. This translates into CATWGGGFDYGYTF.

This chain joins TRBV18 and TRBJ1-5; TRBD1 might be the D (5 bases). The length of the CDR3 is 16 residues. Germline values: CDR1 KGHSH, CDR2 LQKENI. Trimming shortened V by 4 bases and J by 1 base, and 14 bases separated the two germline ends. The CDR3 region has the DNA TGTGCCAGCTCACGGGGAGGGGCGGCGAGCAATCAGCCCCAGCATTTT. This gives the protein CASSRGGAASNQPQHF.

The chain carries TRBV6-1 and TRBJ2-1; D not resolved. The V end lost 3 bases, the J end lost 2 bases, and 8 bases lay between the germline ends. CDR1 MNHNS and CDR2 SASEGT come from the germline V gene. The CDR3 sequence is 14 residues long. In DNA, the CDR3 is TGTGCCAGCAGTGACTCTACGACCTACAATGAGCAGTTCTTC. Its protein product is CASSDSTTYNEQFF.

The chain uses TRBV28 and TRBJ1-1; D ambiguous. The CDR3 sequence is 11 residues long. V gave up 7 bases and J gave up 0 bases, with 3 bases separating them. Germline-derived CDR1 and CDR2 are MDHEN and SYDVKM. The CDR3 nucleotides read TGTGCCAGCATGCTGAACACTGAAGCTTTCTTT. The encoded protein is CASMLNTEAFF.